This paragraph covers one T cell receptor beta chain sequence. It lacks a known antigen. No quality values exist for individual bases; no much larger clone is one base distant. In the prospective study, participants were roughly 18 to 95 years old, resided in fewer than 25 geographic areas of the United States, and were enrolled through a virtual design. In the prospective study, participants were assigned to cohorts based on the clinical history participants reported in a screening survey and a study questionnaire. Recovered participants in ImmuneRACE Cohort 3 were defined as having two consecutive negative NP/OP PCR tests, clearance from a healthcare professional, or resolution of symptoms. Each participant in the prospective study had whole blood, serum and a nasopharyngeal or oropharyngeal swab collected by mobile phlebotomists. Prospective study participants could optionally give additional blood draws and questionnaires over an approximately two-month period. Blood samples from the prospective study were shipped frozen or at room temperature prior to DNA extraction.

CDR1 SGHVS and CDR2 FQNEAQ were looked up in the germline V gene. The CDR3 goes from the cysteine to the phenylalanine over 17 residues. The only DNA kept is the CDR3, 51 bases in frame from the first base. Between the V and J ends, shortened by 5 bases and 10 bases respectively, the junction contains 28 bases. The data are from a study of blood T cell repertoires in COVID-19 (dated by TCRdb to the early 2020s). Study-wide context: Samples covering the acute and convalescent phases of COVID-19 were provided by collaborators in the United States, Italy and Spain. The prospective study material was composed of cDNA or gDNA derived from T cells, B-cell-depleted T cells, or PBMCs. Subjects who had been exposed to COVID-19, were actively infected with it, or had recovered from it provided the deeply sampled blood TCRbeta repertoires that made up the dataset. The repertoires were released in a freely available public database intended as a resource for research on the immune response to SARS-CoV-2. Samples came from the ongoing ImmuneRACE study (first 160 participants) plus 1,254 subjects from 6 global collaborators. The sample metadata nearly always contained a de-identified subject ID, COVID-19 status, age in years and sex. Where HLA class I and class II types were available, the types were taken from metadata supplied by the sample provider, not from assay-based typing.

TCRbeta CDR3 regions were amplified from genomic DNA using the immunoSEQ Assay, a bias-controlled multiplex PCR. On the study's bioinformatics: The number of nucleated cells in each sample was estimated by amplification of reference gene primers within the assay. To quantify the absolute abundance of each unique TCRbeta CDR3 rearrangement, sequence reads were collapsed and filtered. For each sample, productive Simpson clonality was calculated by taking the square root of Simpson's diversity index across productive rearrangements. The table comes from immuneACCESS by way of TCRdb, which keeps in-frame sequences with V and J called. Part of the clones is missing from these tables; in studies checked, under half for an unresolved V gene and the rest for unknown reasons. That table gives V, J and clone size, and the DNA gave D and trimming. For this sample there are approximately 170,000 clones; approximately 82% appear just once. The ten top clones hold under 4.5% of the sample.

The paper's findings and limits, for the study overall: The quantity of clinical and demographic metadata differed by source and by participant and was supplied without curation.

The sequencing sample was made of PBMCs or T cells enriched from blood (not recorded which). The source of this sequence is a woman between 50 and 59 years old who had recovered from COVID-19. The rearranged segments are TRBV7-8 and TRBJ2-3; perhaps TRBD1 is the D gene, with 7 bases matching. The CDR3 is CASSVAGQRNSYMAQYF. The DNA sequence follows: TGTGCCAGCAGCGTCGCGGGACAGCGAAATTCCTACATGGCGCAGTATTTT.